This T cell receptor (beta chain) was identified in a study of technical replicates of blood from a few donors. Using immunoSEQ multiplex PCR, the repertoire was profiled, and TCRdb retains in-frame clones only, with some absent. The sample lists roughly 79,000 clones, roughly 95% occurring once. Germline trimming cut 1 base from V and 4 bases from J; bases unmatched to any gene: 8. The CDR3 runs to 16 residues. Germline V lookup: CDR1 SGDLS, CDR2 YYNGEE. The TCR was taken from a human donor in good health. The rearrangement joins TRBV9 to TRBJ2-5; 9 bases fit TRBD1. The sample comprised T cells isolated from PBMCs. In DNA form, the CDR3 reads TGTGCCAGCAGCGTAACCCCGGGACAGGGAGGAGAGACCCAGTACTTC. Protein product: CASSVTPGQGGETQYF.